The 8 T cell receptor beta chains in this list originate from one sample, sequenced in a study of siplizumab effects on memory and regulatory T cells. This table comes from immunoSEQ multiplex PCR, and its TCRdb copy is limited to in-frame clones, with some not included. The sample shows roughly 50,000 clones, around 97% of them seen only once. Sequencing was performed on naive CD4+ T cells sorted from blood. All receptors derive from a human donor in good health.

The chain has TRBV5-5 and TRBJ2-6, with 7 bases lining up with TRBD1. CDR3 length: 15 residues. Germline V gene data show CDR1 as SGHKS and CDR2 as YYEKEE (reference sequence). Unmatched junction bases numbered 3, after V lost 4 bases and J lost 2 bases. The DNA for the CDR3 is TGTGCCAGCAGCAACGACAGGGCTGGGGCCAACGTCCTGACTTTC. It translates to CASSNDRAGANVLTF.

This sequence joins TRBV19 and TRBJ2-7, with D possibly TRBD1 on 6 matching bases. The CDR3 is 14 residues long. CDR1 and CDR2 from the germline V gene are LNHDA and SQIVND (reference sequence). V lost 3 bases to trimming and J lost 3 bases, with 12 bases between them. CDR3 sequence: CASSISGGHYEQYF. CDR3 bases: TGTGCCAGTAGTATTTCTGGGGGCCACTACGAGCAGTACTTC.

The count of this clone is one. The chain carries TRBV21-1 and TRBJ2-5; the table's D call, TRBD2, has no DNA check behind it. TRBV21-1 is assigned pseudogene status. This CDR3 is 9 amino acids long. The CDR3 sequence: CASLETQYF. As DNA, the CDR3 is TGTGCCAGCCTAGAGACCCAGTACTTC.

CDR3 residues: CATSTRQGTQPQHF. CDR3 coding DNA: TGTGCCACCAGCACCCGTCAGGGTACTCAGCCCCAGCATTTT. J is TRBJ1-5 and V is TRBV15; weak D call: TRBD1 (5 bases). Germline CDR1 is LNHNV and CDR2 is YYDKDF (reference sequence). The length of the CDR3 is 14 residues. Trimming pared 4 bases from V and 6 bases from J, leaving 13 bases between.

The chain uses TRBV27 and TRBJ2-7; weak D call: TRBD2 (6 bases). The germline V and J ends were trimmed by 5 bases and 5 bases, with 10 bases remaining between them. Per the germline V gene, CDR1 is MNHEY and CDR2 is SMNVEV (reference sequence). The CDR3 extends over 12 amino acids. The CDR3 nucleotides are TGTGCCAGCAGTGGAGGGGAGGACGAGCAGTACTTC. Translation gives CASSGGEDEQYF.

The chain carries TRBV19 and TRBJ1-4, with D tentatively TRBD1 (5 bases). The CDR3 covers 15 residues. Trimming took off 3 bases at V and 4 bases at J, with 12 bases between the two ends. Germline assignment: CDR1 LNHDA and CDR2 SQIVND (reference sequence). CDR3 sequence: CASSIWDGYNEKLFF. The CDR3 region has the DNA TGTGCCAGTAGTATTTGGGACGGATATAATGAAAAACTGTTTTTT.

The chain couples TRBV6-6 to TRBJ1-5; TRBD1 matches 9 bases. The germline CDR1 and CDR2 sequences are MNHNY and SVGAGI (reference sequence). The CDR3 loop spans 13 amino acids. Trimming cost V 6 bases and J 7 bases; bases outside gene matches: 4. CDR3 sequence: CASSLDRGQPQHF. The CDR3, as DNA: TGTGCCAGCAGCCTGGACAGGGGCCAGCCCCAGCATTTT.

This rearrangement joins TRBV30 to TRBJ1-5; D ambiguous. The CDR3 has 13 residues. V lost 1 base, J lost 3 bases, and 7 bases lay in between. The germline V gene encodes CDR1 GTSNPN and CDR2 SVGIG (reference sequence). The CDR3, as DNA: TGTGCCTGGAGTGAAGGGTACAATCAGCCCCAGCATTTT. The encoded protein is CAWSEGYNQPQHF.